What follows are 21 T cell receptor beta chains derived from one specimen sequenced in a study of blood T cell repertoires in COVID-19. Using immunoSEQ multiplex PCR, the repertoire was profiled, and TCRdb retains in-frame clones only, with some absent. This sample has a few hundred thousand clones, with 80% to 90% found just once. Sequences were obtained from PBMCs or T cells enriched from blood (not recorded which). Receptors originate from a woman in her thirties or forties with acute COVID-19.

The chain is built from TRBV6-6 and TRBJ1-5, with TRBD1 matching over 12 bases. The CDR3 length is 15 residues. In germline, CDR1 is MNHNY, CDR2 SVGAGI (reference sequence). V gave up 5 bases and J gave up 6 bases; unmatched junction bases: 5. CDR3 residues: CASSRGQGASQPQHF. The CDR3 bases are TGTGCCAGCAGTAGGGGACAGGGGGCCAGTCAGCCCCAGCATTTT.

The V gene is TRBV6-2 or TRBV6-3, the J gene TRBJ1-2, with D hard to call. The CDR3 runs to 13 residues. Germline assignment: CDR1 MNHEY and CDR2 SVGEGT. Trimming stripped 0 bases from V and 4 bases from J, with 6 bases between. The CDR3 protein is CASSYSPTYGYTF. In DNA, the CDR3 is TGTGCCAGCAGTTACTCGCCTACCTATGGCTACACCTTC.

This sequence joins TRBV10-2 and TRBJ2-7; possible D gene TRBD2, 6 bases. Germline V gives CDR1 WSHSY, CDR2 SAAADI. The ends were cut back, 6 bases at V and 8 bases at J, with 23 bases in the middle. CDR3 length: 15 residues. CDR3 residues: CASRSPRGSTEKQYF. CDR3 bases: TGCGCCAGCAGGTCACCACGGGGGTCGACTGAGAAGCAGTACTTC.

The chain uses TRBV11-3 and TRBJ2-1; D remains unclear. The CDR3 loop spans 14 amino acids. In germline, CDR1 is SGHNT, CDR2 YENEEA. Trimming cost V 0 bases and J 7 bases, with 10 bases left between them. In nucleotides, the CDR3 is TGTGCCAGCAGCTTAGATTCCAAGAGGAATGAGCAGTTCTTC. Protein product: CASSLDSKRNEQFF. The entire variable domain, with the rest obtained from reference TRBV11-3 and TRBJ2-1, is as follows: EAGVVQSPRYKIIEKKQPVAFWCNPISGHNTLYWYLQNLGQGPELLIRYENEEAVDDSQLPKDRFSAERLKGVDSTLKIQPAELGDSAVYLCASSLDSKRNEQFFGPGTRLTVL.

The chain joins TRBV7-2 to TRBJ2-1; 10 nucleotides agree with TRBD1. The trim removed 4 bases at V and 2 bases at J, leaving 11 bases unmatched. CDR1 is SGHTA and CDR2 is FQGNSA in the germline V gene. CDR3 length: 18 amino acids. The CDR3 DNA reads TGTGCCAGCAGCTCCCCGGAAGTGGGACAGGGGCCCTACAATGAGCAGTTCTTC. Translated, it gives CASSSPEVGQGPYNEQFF.

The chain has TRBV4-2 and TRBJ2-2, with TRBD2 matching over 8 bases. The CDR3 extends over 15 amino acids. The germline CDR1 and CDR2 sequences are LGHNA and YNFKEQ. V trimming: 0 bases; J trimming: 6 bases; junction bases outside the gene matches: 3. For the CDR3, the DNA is TGTGCCAGCAGCCAAGAGTACGGGAGGGCCGGGGAGCTGTTTTTT. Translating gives CASSQEYGRAGELFF.

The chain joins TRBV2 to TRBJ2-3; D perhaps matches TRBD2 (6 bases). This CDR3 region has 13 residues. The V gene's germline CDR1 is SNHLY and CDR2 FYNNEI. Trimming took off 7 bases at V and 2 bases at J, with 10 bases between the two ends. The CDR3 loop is CASNGGFTDTQYF. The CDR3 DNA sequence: TGTGCCAGCAACGGGGGATTCACAGATACGCAGTATTTT.

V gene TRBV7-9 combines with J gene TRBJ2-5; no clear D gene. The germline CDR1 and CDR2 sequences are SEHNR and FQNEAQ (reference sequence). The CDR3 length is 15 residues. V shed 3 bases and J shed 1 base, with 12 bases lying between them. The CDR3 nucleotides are TGTGCCAGCAGCTTCCGAGGCTCGGGCCAAGAGACCCAGTACTTC. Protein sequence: CASSFRGSGQETQYF. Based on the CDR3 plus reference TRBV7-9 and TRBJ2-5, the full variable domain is DTGVSQNPRHKITKRGQNVTFRCDPISEHNRLYWYRQTLGQGPEFLTYFQNEAQLEKSRLLSDRFSAERPKGSFSTLEIQRTEQGDSAMYLCASSFRGSGQETQYFGPGTRLLVL.

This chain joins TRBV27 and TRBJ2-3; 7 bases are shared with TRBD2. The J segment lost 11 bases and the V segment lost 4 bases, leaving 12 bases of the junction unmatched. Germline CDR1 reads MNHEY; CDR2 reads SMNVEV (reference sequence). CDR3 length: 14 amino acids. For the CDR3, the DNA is TGTGCCAGCAGTTCCGGGACTATCCGATCTCAGCAGTATTTT. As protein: CASSSGTIRSQQYF.

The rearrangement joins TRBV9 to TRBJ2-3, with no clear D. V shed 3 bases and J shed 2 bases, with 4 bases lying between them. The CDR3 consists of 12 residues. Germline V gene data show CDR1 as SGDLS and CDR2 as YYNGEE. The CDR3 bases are TGTGCCAGCAGCGCTCTCACAGATACGCAGTATTTT. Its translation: CASSALTDTQYF.

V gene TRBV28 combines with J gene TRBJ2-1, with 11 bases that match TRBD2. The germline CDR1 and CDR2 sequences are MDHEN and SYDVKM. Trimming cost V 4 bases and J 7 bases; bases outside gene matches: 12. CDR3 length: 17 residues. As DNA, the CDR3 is TGTGCCAGCAGTTCCCCGGGGCTAGCGGGGGGTCGAAATGAGCAGTTCTTC. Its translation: CASSSPGLAGGRNEQFF. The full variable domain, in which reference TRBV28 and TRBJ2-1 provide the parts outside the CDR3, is DVKVTQSSRYLVKRTGEKVFLECVQDMDHENMFWYRQDPGLGLRLIYFSYDVKMKEKGDIPEGYSVSREKKERFSLILESASTNQTSMYLCASSSPGLAGGRNEQFFGPGTRLTVL.

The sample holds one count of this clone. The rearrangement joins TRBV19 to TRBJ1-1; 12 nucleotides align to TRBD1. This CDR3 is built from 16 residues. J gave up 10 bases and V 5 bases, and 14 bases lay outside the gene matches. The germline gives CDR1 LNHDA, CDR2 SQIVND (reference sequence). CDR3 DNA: TGTGCCAGTAGTGCCCCCGGGACAGGGGGCCCCCTCCGAGCTTTCTTT. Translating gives CASSAPGTGGPLRAFF.

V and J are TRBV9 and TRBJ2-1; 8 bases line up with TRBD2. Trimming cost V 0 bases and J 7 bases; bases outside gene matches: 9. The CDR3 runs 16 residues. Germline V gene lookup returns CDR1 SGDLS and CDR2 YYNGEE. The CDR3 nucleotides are TGTGCCAGCAGCGTAGCAGGTAGCGGGACTAAAAATGAGCAGTTCTTC. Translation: CASSVAGSGTKNEQFF.

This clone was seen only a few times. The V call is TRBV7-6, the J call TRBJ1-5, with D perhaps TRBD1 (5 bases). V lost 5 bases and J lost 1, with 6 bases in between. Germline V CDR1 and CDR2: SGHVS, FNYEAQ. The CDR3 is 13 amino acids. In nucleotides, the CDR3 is TGTGCCAGCAGCGGGGGGAGCAATCAGCCCCAGCATTTT. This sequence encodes CASSGGSNQPQHF.

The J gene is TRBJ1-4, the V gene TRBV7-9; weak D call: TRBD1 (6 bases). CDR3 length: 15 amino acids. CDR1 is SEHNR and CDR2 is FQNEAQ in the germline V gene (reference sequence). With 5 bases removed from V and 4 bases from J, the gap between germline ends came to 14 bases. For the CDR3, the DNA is TGTGCCAGCAGCAACGCGGGGGCCCATAATGAAAAACTGTTTTTT. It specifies CASSNAGAHNEKLFF. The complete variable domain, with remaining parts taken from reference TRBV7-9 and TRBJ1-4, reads DTGVSQNPRHKITKRGQNVTFRCDPISEHNRLYWYRQTLGQGPEFLTYFQNEAQLEKSRLLSDRFSAERPKGSFSTLEIQRTEQGDSAMYLCASSNAGAHNEKLFFGSGTQLSVL.

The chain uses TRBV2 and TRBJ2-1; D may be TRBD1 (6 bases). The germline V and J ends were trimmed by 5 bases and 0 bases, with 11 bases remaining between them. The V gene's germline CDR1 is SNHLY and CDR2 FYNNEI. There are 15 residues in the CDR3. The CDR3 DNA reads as TGTGCCAGCAGTTGGACAGAGAGCTCCTACAATGAGCAGTTCTTC. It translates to CASSWTESSYNEQFF.

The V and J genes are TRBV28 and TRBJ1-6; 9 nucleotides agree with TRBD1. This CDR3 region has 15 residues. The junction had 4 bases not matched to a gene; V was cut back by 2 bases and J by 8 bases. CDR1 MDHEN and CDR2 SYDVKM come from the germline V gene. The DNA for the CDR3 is TGTGCCAGCAGTTTAGGGGGACAGGGTTATTCACCCCTCCACTTT. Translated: CASSLGGQGYSPLHF.

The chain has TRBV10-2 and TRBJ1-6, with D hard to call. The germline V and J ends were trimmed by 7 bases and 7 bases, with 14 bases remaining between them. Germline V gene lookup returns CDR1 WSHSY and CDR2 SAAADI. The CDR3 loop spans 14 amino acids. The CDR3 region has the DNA TGCGCCAGCAATGTCGGCGGAGACAATTCACCCCTCCACTTT. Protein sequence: CASNVGGDNSPLHF.

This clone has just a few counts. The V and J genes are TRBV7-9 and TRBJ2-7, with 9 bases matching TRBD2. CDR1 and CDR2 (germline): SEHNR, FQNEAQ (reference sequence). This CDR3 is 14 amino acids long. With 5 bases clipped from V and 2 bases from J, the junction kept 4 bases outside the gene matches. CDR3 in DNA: TGTGCCAGCAGCCCGACTAGCGGTCCCTACGAGCAGTACTTC. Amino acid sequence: CASSPTSGPYEQYF.

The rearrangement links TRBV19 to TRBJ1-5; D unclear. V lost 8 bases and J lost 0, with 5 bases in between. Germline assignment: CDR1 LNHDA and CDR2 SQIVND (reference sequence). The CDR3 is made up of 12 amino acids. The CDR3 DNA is TGTGCCAGTTCGTATAGCAATCAGCCCCAGCATTTT. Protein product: CASSYSNQPQHF. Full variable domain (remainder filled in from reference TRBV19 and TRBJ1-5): DGGITQSPKYLFRKEGQNVTLSCEQNLNHDAMYWYRQDPGQGLRLIYYSQIVNDFQKGDIAEGYSVSREKKESFPLTVTSAQKNPTAFYLCASSYSNQPQHFGDGTRLSIL.

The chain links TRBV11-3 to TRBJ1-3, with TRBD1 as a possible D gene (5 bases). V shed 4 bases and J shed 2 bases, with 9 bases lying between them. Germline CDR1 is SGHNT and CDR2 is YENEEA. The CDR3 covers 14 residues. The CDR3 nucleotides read TGTGCCAGCAGCTCCAGGGTAACTGGAAACACCATATATTTT. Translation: CASSSRVTGNTIYF.